The clone carrying this T cell receptor (beta chain) came up once. The target antigen is unknown. TCRdb reanalyzed the PCR reads via MiXCR. Here the sample spans fewer than 40,000 clones, less than 40% being singletons. The CDR3 consists of 16 residues. With 3 bases clipped from V and 1 base from J, the junction kept 5 bases outside the gene matches. CDR1 and CDR2 from the germline V gene are SGHAT and FQNNGV. There were no patients who had received any treatment before thyroid surgery. These data are taken from a study of metastatic and nonmetastatic thyroid tumors. Study summary: Repertoire data that came from the blood and tumor or nodule tissue of malignant and benign thyroid patients were compared.

General study results and limits: Reported TCR beta diversity, measured in blood and tumor, was significantly higher for malignant thyroid tumors than for benign nodules.

The sample was tumor tissue. This chain uses TRBV11-2 with TRBJ1-5; 8 bases agree with TRBD1. The source is a female donor with papillary thyroid cancer or a benign thyroid nodule (not recorded which). Some clones in this sample may be carry-over from other donors' samples. The CDR3 region is CASSFGQGASNQPQHF. The CDR3 DNA follows: TGTGCCAGCAGCTTTGGACAGGGTGCGAGCAATCAGCCCCAGCATTTT.